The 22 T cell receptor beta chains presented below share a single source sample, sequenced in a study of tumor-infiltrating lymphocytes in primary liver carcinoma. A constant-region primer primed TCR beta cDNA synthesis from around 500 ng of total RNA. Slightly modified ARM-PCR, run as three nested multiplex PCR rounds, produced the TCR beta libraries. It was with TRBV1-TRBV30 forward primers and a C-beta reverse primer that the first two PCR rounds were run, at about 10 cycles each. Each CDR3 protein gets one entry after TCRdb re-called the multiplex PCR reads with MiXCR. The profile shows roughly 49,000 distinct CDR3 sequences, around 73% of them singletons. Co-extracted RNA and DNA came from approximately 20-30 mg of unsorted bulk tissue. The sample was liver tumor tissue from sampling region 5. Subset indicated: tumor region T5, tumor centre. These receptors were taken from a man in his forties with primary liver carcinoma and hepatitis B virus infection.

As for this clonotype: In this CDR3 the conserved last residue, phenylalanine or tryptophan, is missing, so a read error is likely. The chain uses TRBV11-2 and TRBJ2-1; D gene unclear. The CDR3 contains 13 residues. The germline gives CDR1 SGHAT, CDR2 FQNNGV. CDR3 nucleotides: TGTGTCAGCAGCTTAGGCAGGAACAATGAGCAGTTCTAC. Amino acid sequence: CVSSLGRNNEQFY.

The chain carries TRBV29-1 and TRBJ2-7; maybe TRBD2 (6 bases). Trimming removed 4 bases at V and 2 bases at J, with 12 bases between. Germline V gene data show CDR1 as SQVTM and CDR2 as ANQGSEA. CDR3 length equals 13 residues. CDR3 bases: TGCAGCGTTGCCGGGACTTTCCCCTACGAGCAGTACTTC. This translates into CSVAGTFPYEQYF.

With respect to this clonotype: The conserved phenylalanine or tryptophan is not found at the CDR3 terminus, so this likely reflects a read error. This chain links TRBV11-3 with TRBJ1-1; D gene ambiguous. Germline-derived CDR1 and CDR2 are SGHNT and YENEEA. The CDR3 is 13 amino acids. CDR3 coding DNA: TGTGCCAGTAGCTTAGCAGTTAACACAGAAGCTTTCTCT. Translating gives CASSLAVNTEAFS.

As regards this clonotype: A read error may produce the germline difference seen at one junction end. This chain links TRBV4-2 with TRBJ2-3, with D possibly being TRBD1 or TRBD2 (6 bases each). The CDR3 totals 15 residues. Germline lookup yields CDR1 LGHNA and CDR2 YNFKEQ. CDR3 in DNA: TGTGCCAGCAGCCAAGGAGGGGGGAGAACAGATACGCATTATTTT. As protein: CASSQGGGRTDTHYF.

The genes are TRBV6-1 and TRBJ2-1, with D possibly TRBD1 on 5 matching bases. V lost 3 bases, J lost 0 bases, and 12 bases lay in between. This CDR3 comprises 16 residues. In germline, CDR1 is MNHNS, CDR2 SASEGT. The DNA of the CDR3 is TGTGCCAGCAGTGACCGGACAACAGGCTCCTACAATGAGCAGTTCTTC. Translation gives CASSDRTTGSYNEQFF.

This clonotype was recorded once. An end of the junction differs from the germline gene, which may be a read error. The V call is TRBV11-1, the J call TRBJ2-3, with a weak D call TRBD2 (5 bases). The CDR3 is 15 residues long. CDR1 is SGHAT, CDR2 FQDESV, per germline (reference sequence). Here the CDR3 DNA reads TGTGCCAGCAGTATGCCGAGGGAGAACACAGATACACAGTATTTT. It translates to CASSMPRENTDTQYF.

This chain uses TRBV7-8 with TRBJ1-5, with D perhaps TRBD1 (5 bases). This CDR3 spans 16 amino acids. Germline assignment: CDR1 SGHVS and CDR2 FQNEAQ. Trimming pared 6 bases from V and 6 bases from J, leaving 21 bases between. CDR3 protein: CASSSAGPKIRQPQHF. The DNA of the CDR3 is TGTGCCAGCAGTTCGGCGGGGCCCAAGATCCGTCAGCCCCAGCATTTT.

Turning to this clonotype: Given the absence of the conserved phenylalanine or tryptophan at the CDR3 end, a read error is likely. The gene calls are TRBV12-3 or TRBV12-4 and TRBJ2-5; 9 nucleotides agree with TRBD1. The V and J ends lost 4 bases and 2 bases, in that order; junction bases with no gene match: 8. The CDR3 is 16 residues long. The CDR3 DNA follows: TGTGCCAGCAGTTCTCGGGTGACAGGGGGACAAGAGACCCAGTACATC. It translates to CASSSRVTGGQETQYI.

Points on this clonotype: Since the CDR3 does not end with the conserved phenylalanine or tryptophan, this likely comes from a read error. The CDR3: CARSSWVPNPSGADVLTS. CDR3 nucleotides: TGTGCCCGCAGCAGCTGGGTACCAAATCCCTCTGGGGCCGACGTCCTGACTTCC. The chain joins TRBV11-2 to TRBJ2-6; D is perhaps TRBD1 (5 bases). There are 18 residues in the CDR3. CDR1 and CDR2 from the germline V gene are SGHAT and FQNNGV.

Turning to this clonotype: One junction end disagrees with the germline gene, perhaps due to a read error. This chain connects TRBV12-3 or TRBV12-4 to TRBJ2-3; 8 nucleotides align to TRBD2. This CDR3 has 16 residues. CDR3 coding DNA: TGTGCCAGCGGTTTAGATTCTAGCGGGAGCACAGATACGCAGTATTTT. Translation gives CASGLDSSGSTDTQYF.

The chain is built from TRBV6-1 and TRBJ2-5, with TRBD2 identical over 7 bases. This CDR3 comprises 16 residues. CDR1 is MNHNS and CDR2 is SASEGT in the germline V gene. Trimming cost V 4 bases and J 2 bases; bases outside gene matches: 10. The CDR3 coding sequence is TGTGCCAGCAGTGCATATAGAGCGGGGACTCAAGAGACCCAGTACTTC. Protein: CASSAYRAGTQETQYF.

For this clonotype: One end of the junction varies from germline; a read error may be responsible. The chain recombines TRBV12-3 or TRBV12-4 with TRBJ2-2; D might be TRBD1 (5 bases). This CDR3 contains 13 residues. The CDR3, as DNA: TGTGCCTGCAGGGCCCAGGCTACCTTAGAGCTGTTTTTT. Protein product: CACRAQATLELFF.

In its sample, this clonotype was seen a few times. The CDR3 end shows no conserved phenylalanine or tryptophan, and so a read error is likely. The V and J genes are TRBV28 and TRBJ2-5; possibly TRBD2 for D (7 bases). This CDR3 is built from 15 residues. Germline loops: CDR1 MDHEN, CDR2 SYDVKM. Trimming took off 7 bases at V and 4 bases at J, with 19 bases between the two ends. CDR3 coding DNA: TGTGCCAGCAAAAAGGGGGAGGGGAGGGGAGAGACCCAGTACTTA. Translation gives CASKKGEGRGETQYL.

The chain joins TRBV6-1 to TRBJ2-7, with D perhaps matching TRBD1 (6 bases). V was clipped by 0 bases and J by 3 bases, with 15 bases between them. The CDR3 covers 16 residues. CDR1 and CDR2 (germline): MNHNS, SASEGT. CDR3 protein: CASSEAAVRGGYEQYF. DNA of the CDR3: TGTGCCAGCAGTGAAGCAGCCGTCAGGGGCGGCTACGAGCAGTACTTC.

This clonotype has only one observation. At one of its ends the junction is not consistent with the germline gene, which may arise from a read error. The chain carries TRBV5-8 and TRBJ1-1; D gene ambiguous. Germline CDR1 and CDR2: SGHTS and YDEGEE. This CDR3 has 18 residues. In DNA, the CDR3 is TGTGTCAGCAGCTCCTCAGACACCCTGAGAGGTTCGAACAATGAAGCTTTCTTT. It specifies CVSSSSDTLRGSNNEAFF.

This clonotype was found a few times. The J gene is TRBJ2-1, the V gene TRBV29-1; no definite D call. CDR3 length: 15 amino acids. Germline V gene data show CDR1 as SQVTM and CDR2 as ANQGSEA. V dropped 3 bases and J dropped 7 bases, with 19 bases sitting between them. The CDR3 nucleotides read TGCAGCGTTGATCTTTGTAGGGCCAATACTAATGAGCAGTTCTTC. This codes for CSVDLCRANTNEQFF.

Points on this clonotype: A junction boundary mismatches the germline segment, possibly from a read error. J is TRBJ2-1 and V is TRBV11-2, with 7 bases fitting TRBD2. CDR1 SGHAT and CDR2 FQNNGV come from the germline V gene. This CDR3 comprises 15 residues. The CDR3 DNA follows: TGTGCCAGCAGCTTTAGCGGGCTAATCGACAATGAGCAATTCTTC. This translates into CASSFSGLIDNEQFF.

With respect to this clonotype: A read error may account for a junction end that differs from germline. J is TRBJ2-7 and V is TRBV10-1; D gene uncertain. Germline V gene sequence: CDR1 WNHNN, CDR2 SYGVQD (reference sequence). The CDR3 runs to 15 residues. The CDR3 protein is CTSSELRRSPYEQYF. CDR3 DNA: TGCACCAGCAGTGAACTCAGAAGGAGCCCCTACGAGCAGTACTTC.

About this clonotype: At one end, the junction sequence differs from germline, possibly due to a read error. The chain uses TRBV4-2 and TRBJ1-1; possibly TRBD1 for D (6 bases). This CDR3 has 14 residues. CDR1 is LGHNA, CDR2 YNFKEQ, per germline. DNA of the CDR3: TGTACCAGCAGCAAGCTTGGACAGTCGACTGAAGCTTTCTTT. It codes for CTSSKLGQSTEAFF.

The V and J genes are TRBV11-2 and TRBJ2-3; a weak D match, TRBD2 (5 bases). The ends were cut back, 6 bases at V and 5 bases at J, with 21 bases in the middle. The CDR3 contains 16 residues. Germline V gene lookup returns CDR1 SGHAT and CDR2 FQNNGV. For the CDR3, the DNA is TGTGCCAGCAGACGGGAAACTGGGATGGTCGAAGATACGCAGTATTTT. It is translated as CASRRETGMVEDTQYF. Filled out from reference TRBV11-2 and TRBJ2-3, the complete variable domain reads EAGVAQSPRYKIIEKRQSVAFWCNPISGHATLYWYQQILGQGPKLLIQFQNNGVVDDSQLPKDRFSAERLKGVDSTLKIQPAKLEDSAVYLCASRRETGMVEDTQYFGPGTRLTVL.

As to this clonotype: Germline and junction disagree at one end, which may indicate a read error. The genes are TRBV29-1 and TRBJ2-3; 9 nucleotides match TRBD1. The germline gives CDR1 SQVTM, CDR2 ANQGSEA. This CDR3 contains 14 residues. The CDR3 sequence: CSVSGTGTSDTRYF. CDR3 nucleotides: TGCAGCGTTTCCGGGACAGGGACATCAGATACGCGGTATTTT.

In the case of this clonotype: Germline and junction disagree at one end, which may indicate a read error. The CDR3 here is CASSIWDTGELVF. In DNA, the CDR3 is TGTGCAAGCAGCATTTGGGACACCGGGGAGCTGGTTTTT. This sequence joins TRBV11-1 and TRBJ2-2, with D possibly matching TRBD1 (6 bases). Germline V lookup: CDR1 SGHAT, CDR2 FQDESV (reference sequence). The CDR3 loop spans 13 amino acids.